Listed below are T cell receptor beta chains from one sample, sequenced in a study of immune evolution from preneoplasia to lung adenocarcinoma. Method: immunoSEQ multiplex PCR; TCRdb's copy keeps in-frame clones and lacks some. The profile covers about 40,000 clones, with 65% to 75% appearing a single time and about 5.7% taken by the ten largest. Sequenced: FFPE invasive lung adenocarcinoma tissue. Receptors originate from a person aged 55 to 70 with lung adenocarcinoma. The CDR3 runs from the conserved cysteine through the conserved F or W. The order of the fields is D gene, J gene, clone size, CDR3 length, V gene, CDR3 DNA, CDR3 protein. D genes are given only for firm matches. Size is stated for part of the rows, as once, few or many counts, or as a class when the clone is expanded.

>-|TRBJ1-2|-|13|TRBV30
TGTGCCTGTCGAACTCCTCCCCAAGGCGGCTACACCTTC
CACRTPPQGGYTF
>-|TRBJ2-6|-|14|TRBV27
TGTGCCAGCAGTTCATTTTCTGGGGCCAACGTCCTGACTTTC
CASSSFSGANVLTF
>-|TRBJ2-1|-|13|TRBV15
TGTGCCACCAGCAGAGATCCTCAAACCCGGCAGTTCTTC
CATSRDPQTRQFF
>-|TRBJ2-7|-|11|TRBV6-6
TGTGCCAGCAGTTACGATAGCGAGCAGTACTTC
CASSYDSEQYF
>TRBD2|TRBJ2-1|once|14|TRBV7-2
TGTGCCAGCAGCCCCAGACTAGCGGGACGTGAGCAGTTCTTC
CASSPRLAGREQFF
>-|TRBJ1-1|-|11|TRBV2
TGTGCCAGCATCCTCGTAGCTGAAGCTTTCTTT
CASILVAEAFF
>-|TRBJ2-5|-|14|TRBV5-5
TGTGCCAGCAGCCCAGGGTTTACCCAAGAGACCCAGTACTTC
CASSPGFTQETQYF
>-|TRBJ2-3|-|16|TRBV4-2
TGTGCCAGCAGCCAAGGGGAGAGCGGCCGCACAGATACGCAGTATTTT
CASSQGESGRTDTQYF
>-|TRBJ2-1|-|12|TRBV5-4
TGTGCCAGCAGCTTTCCGGGTAGTGAGCAGTTCTTC
CASSFPGSEQFF
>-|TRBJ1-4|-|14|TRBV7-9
TGTGCCAGCAGCTTAAACAGGGCGCATGAAAAACTGTTTTTT
CASSLNRAHEKLFF
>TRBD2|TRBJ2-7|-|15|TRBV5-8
TGTGCCAGCAGCTTCATTGGTAGCGGGACCTACGAGCAGTACTTC
CASSFIGSGTYEQYF
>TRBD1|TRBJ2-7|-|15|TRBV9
TGTGCCAGCAGCGGAAACACAGGGGGTTCCTACGAGCAGTACTTC
CASSGNTGGSYEQYF
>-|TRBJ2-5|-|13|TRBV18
TGTGCCAGCTCACCAGACAGGCAAGAGACCCAGTACTTC
CASSPDRQETQYF
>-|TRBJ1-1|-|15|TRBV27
TGTGCCAGCAGTTCAAAACAGGGTCTGAACACTGAAGCTTTCTTT
CASSSKQGLNTEAFF
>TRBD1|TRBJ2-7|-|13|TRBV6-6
TGTGCCAGCATCCAGACAGGGTCCTACGAGCAGTACTTC
CASIQTGSYEQYF
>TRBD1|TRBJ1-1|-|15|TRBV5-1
TGCGCCAGCAGCTTGGCCCGGACAGGGAAGACTGAAGCTTTCTTT
CASSLARTGKTEAFF
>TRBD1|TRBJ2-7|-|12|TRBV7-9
TGTGCCAGCAGCTTTACAGGGGACGAGCAGTACTTC
CASSFTGDEQYF
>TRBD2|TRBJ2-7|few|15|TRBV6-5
TGTGCCAGCGGTTCGGCCGGGGGAGGGTCCTACGAGCAGTACTTC
CASGSAGGGSYEQYF
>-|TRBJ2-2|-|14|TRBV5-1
TGCGCCAGCAGCTTGGGGTATGGGACCGGGGAGCTGTTTTTT
CASSLGYGTGELFF
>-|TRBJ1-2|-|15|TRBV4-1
TGCGCCAGCAGCCAAGAAACAGGGAGAGACTATGGCTACACCTTC
CASSQETGRDYGYTF
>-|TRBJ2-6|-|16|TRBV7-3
TGTGCCAGCAGCTCCCACCGAGGAGTCGGGGCCAACGTCCTGACTTTC
CASSSHRGVGANVLTF
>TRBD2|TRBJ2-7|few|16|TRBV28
TGTGCCAGCAAGTCTTTTTGGCGGGAGCGTTCCTACGAGCAGTACTTC
CASKSFWRERSYEQYF
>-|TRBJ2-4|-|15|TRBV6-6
TGTGCCAGCAGTTACTCGAGGGGGGGGGAAGACATTCAGTACTTC
CASSYSRGGEDIQYF